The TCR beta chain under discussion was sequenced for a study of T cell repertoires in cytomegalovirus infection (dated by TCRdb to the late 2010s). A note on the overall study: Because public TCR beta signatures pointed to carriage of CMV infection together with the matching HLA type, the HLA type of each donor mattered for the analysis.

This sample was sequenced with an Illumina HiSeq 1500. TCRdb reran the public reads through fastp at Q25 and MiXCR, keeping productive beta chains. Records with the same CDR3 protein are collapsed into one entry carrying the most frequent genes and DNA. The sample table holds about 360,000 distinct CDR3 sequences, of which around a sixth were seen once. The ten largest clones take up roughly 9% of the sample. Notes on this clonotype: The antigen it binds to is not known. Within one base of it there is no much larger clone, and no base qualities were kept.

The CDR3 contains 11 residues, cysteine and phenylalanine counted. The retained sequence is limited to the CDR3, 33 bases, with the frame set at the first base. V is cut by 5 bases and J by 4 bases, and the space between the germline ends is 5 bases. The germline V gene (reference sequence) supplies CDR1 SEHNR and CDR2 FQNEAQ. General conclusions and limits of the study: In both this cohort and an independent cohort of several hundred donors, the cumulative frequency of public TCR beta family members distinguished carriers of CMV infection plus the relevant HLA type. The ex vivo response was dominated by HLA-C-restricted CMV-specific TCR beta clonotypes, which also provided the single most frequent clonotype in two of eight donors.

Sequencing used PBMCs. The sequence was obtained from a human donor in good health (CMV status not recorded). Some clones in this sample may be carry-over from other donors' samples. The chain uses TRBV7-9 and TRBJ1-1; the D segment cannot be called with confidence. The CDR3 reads CASSRTTEAFF. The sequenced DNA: TGTGCCAGCAGCAGGACCACTGAAGCTTTCTTT.